This record concerns one T cell receptor beta chain sequence. Its cognate antigen is unknown. Treatment in this sample: about 20 received Ad26.COV2.S at low or high dose, single or two shots; about 5 received placebo; per-sample allocation not given. Sampling was done on day 63 after the first vaccine or placebo injection. An adult of 18-55 years in Boston served as donor. This sample is part of a study of Ad26.COV2.S vaccination and SARS-CoV-2 variants. Study background: Participant was drawn from the COV1001 Ad26.COV2.S trial arm. Intramuscular Ad26.COV2.S doses were given once or twice, 56 days apart.

Per germline, CDR1 SGHTA and CDR2 FQGNSA. CDR3 length: 13 amino acids. Between the trimmed V and J ends, which lost 3 bases and 3 bases, there was a span of 8 bases. Overall study results and limits: After vaccination, reports described spike-specific CD8+ and CD4+ T cell responses as showing substantial breadth.

This table comes from immunoSEQ multiplex PCR, and its TCRdb copy is limited to in-frame clones, with some not included. The table lists around 400,000 clones, 80% to 90% of them singletons. This receptor was taken from a person between 18 and 60 years old who received the Ad26.COV2.S COVID-19 vaccine or a placebo. The J gene is TRBJ1-1, the V gene TRBV7-2; D gene unclear. The sequences come from peripheral blood, collected in a trial of Ad26.COV2.S vaccine versus placebo. The CDR3 is CASSFSSDTEAFF. Here the CDR3 DNA reads TGTGCCAGCAGCTTCAGCTCAGACACTGAAGCTTTCTTT.